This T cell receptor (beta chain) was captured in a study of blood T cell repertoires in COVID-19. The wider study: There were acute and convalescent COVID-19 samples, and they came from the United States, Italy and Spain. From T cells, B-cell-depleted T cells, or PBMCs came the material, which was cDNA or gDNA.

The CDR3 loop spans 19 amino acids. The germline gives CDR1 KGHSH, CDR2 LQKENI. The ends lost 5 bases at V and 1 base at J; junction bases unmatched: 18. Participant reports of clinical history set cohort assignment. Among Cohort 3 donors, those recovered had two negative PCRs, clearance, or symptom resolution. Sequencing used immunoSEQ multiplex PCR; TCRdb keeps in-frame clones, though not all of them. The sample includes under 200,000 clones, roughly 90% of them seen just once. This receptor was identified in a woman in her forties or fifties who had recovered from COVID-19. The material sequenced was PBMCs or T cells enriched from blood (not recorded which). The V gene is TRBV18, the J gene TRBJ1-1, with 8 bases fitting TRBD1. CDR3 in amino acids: CASSSIPPSGGTGNTEAFF. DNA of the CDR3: TGTGCCAGCTCATCAATTCCACCATCAGGGGGCACGGGGAACACTGAAGCTTTCTTT.